This T cell receptor beta chain was retrieved from a study of CXCR3-negative and CXCR3-positive naive CD8 T cells (dated by TCRdb to about 2019). As for the study more broadly: Around 140 million TRB reads were obtained in total, roughly 1.5 +/- 0.3 million reads per library. Diversity and physicochemical repertoire analyses covered 10 to 11 donors pooled from two independent experiments. The TRBV-TRBJ cluster analysis covered naive subsets from roughly 5 donors and memory cells from 3 donors. Overall study results and their limits: CXCR3 expression partially decreased after cryopreservation, so most assays used freshly isolated PBMCs. Because surface CD5, which is linked to self-reactivity in mice, was comparable between the naive subsets, TCR interaction strength was also inferred from TRB CDR3 physicochemical properties. Compared with CXCR3-negative naive cells, CXCR3-positive naive cells had TRB CDR3s with higher hydrophobicity (lower Kidera factor 4), lower energy, and higher strength and volume indices. Within the same donor, TRBV-TRBJ usage looked similar between naive CXCR3-negative and CXCR3-positive cells, but memory cells had distinct patterns. Comparably high repertoire diversity was found in both naive subsets, whereas much lower repertoire diversity was found in memory CD8+ T cells.

No count is recorded, yet this clonotype rates as medium-sized (0.01 to 0.1%) from its frequency. Its antigen is not yet known. CDR1 and CDR2, looked up from the germline V gene (reference sequence), are DFQATT and SNEGSKA. From the cysteine up to the phenylalanine, the CDR3 has a length of 14 residues. No DNA has been recorded. Reads for this sample came from a NextSeq 550. The Human TCR Profiling Kit (MiLaboratory) was used to make UMI-labeled 5' RACE TRB cDNA libraries. The full amount of extracted RNA was used for cDNA synthesis, and the full amount of resulting cDNA was used for PCR amplification. The libraries were made side by side, with each library going through the same number of PCR cycles. The study's own analysis went as follows. With a minimum of two reads required per UMI, MIGEC and MiXCR pulled out about 50,000 +/- 10,000 unique UMI-labeled TRB cDNA molecules from each library. Each library averaged about 40,000 +/- 10,000 functional in-frame TRB CDR3 nucleotide clonotypes without stop codons. Diversity metrics, including normalized Shannon-Wiener and Chao1, were computed in VDJtools after downsampling to 5000 UMI-labeled TRB molecules per sample. VDJtools computed clonotype-size-weighted physicochemical properties of the central five CDR3 residues: interaction energy, strength, volume and Kidera factor 4. One entry per CDR3 protein sequence results from the TCRdb reprocessing of the reads, with DNA left out. The V and J calls shown here were made by TCRdb, not taken from the authors' results. The sample has several thousand distinct CDR3 sequences on record. Clones ranked in the top ten supply roughly 1.4% of the sample.

For every CD8+ T cell subset, approximately 300,000 cells were flow-sorted straight into RLT lysis buffer, and each subset was sorted in triplicate. To exclude memory contaminants, naive CD8+ T cells were stringently defined as CD45RO-CCR7+CD27+CD95-. Standard density gradient centrifugation was used to isolate peripheral blood mononuclear cells from buffy coats. Naive CXCR3-negative and CXCR3-positive CD8+ T cells were flow-sorted using a FACSAria III. An RNeasy Mini Kit was used to extract total RNA from the sorted cells. The TCR was taken from a human donor in good health. Some clones in this sample may be carry-over from other donors' samples. The sequence joins TRBV20-1 to TRBJ2-1; the TRBD2 assignment by TCRdb is unverifiable without DNA. Sequencing used naive CXCR3+ CD8+ T cells from blood. This sample's cell subset or site label indicates: CD45RO-CCR7+CD27+CD95- naive CD8+ T cells expressing CXCR3 (TNR3+). The CDR3 here reads CSARRLAGANEQFF.